This TCR beta chain comes out of a study of CD8 T cells in Susac syndrome (dated by TCRdb to 2018 to 2020). As for the study more broadly: Repertoire sequencing was used to test whether CD8+ T cell activation and differentiation in Susac syndrome was antigen driven.

Summary of the overall study and its limitations: The TCR sequencing and HLA analysis was acknowledged to have included a relatively small number of individuals.

Peripheral blood CD8+ and CD4+ T cells from healthy donors, Susac syndrome patients and multiple sclerosis patients were profiled using high-throughput TCR beta sequencing. The multiple sclerosis controls were treatment-naive patients whose relapsing-remitting disease, either stable or active, fulfilled the revised McDonald criteria. Bulk CD8+ and CD4+ T cells were purified by magnetic negative isolation, whereas CD8+ TEMRA cells were enriched by FACS. Blood was collected in EDTA tubes and processed within 24 hours, with PBMCs isolated through density gradient centrifugation. PBMCs intended for TCR sequencing were cryopreserved in liquid nitrogen and thawed later in a water bath at 37 degrees C. The sorted or isolated CD4+, CD8+ and CD8+ TEMRA cells reached a purity of at least 90%. This clonotype was detected once. Its cognate antigen has yet to be identified. Base qualities are not at hand, and no much larger clone is one base apart. Single-read evidence is weak.

RNA was extracted using the RNeasy kit, and roughly 0.45 to 1 microgram was reverse transcribed with random hexamers. The immunoSEQ multiplex PCR assay, covering 54 Vbeta and 13 Jbeta segments, was used to amplify TCR beta CDR3 regions. PCR amplification bias was corrected using a synthetic template baseline for primer optimization and computational correction. The original methods were these. Reads were assigned to V, D and J genes according to IMGT and analyzed in immunoSEQ Analyzer, with only productive sequences retained. To calculate clonality, Shannon entropy was normalized by log2 of the number of productive unique sequences and then subtracted from one. For each patient and control, public and private clones were evaluated within the 100 most prevalent clones. Clones were defined as Susac-specific when absent from the healthy and MS cohorts, from approximately 970 published viral clones and from other ImmuneACCESS disease sequences. TCRdb ran its own pipeline on the public reads, namely fastp trimming at Q25 and MiXCR clone calling, and kept in-frame beta chains. Rows matching on CDR3 protein sequence are summarized as one entry with the most common DNA and genes. The V and J calls were determined by TCRdb, not by the authors. This sample holds around 230,000 distinct CDR3 sequences; roughly 96% were observed only once. Roughly 0.1% of the sample rests with the top ten.

The origin of this receptor is a human donor with multiple sclerosis. Sequencing input: CD4+ T cells from PBMCs.

The nucleotide sequence is TGTGCCTGGCGGGACAGCACCTACGAGCAGTACTTC. It translates as CAWRDSTYEQYF. The receptor chain draws on TRBV30 and TRBJ2-7; 7 junctional bases match TRBD1. The germline V and J ends show losses of 5 bases and 2 bases respectively, and no gene match explains 3 bases of the junction. The germline V gene encodes CDR1 GTSNPN and CDR2 SVGIG (reference sequence). From cysteine to phenylalanine, the CDR3 is 12 amino acids long. The retained sequence is limited to the CDR3, 36 bases, with the frame set at the first base.